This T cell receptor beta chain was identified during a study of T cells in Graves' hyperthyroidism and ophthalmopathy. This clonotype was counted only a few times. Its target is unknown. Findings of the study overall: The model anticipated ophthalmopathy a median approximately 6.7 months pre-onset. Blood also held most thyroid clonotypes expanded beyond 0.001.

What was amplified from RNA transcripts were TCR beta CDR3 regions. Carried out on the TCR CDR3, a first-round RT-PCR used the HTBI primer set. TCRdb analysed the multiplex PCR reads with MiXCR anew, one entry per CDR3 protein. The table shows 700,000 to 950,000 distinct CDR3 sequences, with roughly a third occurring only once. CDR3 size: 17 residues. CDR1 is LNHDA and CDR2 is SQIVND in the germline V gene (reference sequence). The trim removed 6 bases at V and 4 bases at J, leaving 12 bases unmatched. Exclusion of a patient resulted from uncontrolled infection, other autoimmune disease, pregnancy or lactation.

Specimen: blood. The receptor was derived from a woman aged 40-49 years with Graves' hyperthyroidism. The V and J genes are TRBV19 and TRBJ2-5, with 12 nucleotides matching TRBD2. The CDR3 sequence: CASSHGKSSGGAETQYF. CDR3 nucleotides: TGTGCCAGTAGCCACGGGAAGTCTAGCGGGGGGGCAGAGACCCAGTACTTC.